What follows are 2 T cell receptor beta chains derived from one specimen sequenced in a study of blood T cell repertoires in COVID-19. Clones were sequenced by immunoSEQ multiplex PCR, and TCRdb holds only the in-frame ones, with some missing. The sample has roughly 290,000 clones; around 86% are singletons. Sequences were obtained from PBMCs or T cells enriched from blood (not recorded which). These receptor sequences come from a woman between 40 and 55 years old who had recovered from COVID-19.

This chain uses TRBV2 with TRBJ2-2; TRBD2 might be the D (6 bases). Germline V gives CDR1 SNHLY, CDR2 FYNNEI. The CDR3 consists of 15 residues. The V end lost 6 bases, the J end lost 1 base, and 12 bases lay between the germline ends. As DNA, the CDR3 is TGTGCCAGCAGAGGAGGTAGCGGGAACACCGGGGAGCTGTTTTTT. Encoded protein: CASRGGSGNTGELFF.

For the CDR3, the DNA is TGTGCCAGTAGTATAGGCGGGGGCGTGTATGACTGGCGAGGAAAACTGTTTTTT. Protein product: CASSIGGGVYDWRGKLFF. The J gene is TRBJ1-4, the V gene TRBV19, with a possible D match to TRBD1 (6 bases). The CDR3 length is 18 residues. Looked up from germline, CDR1 is LNHDA and CDR2 is SQIVND (reference sequence). Trimming shortened V by 1 base and J by 10 bases, and 25 bases separated the two germline ends.